The next 21 T cell receptor beta chains were all read from a single sample in a study of T cells in Graves' hyperthyroidism and ophthalmopathy. Amplification targeted TCR beta CDR3 regions from RNA transcripts. HTBI primers were the set used in a first-round RT-PCR of the TCR CDR3. Via MiXCR, TCRdb re-called the multiplex PCR reads, giving one row per CDR3 protein. The table lists 250,000 to 350,000 distinct CDR3 sequences, around a sixth of them singletons. Source material: blood. The origin of the receptors is a man aged 25-40 years with Graves' hyperthyroidism.

This chain links TRBV27 with TRBJ2-6, with unresolved D. Germline V gene data show CDR1 as MNHEY and CDR2 as SMNVEV (reference sequence). The CDR3 spans 18 residues. V was cut by 2 bases and J by 0 bases, with 14 bases left in between. Written as DNA, the CDR3 is TGTGCCAGCAGTTTAACGGCCCGTCGGGCCTCTGGGGCCAACGTCCTGACTTTC. Protein sequence: CASSLTARRASGANVLTF.

The rearrangement joins TRBV5-1 to TRBJ2-1, with 10 bases identical to TRBD2. CDR3 length: 16 residues. Per germline, CDR1 SGHRS and CDR2 YFSETQ. The junction had 11 bases not matched to a gene; V was cut back by 1 base and J by 10 bases. The CDR3 here is CASSLNLAGVFDEQFF. CDR3 sequence (DNA): TGCGCCAGCAGCTTGAACCTAGCGGGAGTGTTCGACGAGCAGTTCTTC. The whole variable domain, remainder taken from reference TRBV5-1 and TRBJ2-1, is KAGVTQTPRYLIKTRGQQVTLSCSPISGHRSVSWYQQTPGQGLQFLFEYFSETQRNKGNFPGRFSGRQFSNSRSEMNVSTLELGDSALYLCASSLNLAGVFDEQFFGPGTRLTVL.

This clonotype came up many times. V and J are TRBV28 and TRBJ1-2; D possibly corresponds to TRBD1 (5 bases). This CDR3 has 14 residues. Per the germline V gene, CDR1 is MDHEN and CDR2 is SYDVKM. Trimming stripped 2 bases from V and 6 bases from J, with 13 bases between. The DNA for the CDR3 is TGTGCCAGCAGTTTACGGGGCCTTTTAAATGGCTACACCTTC. Amino acid sequence: CASSLRGLLNGYTF.

This sequence joins TRBV2 and TRBJ2-7; 9 bases are shared with TRBD1. Germline lookup yields CDR1 SNHLY and CDR2 FYNNEI. The CDR3 has 13 amino acids. Trimming cost V 6 bases and J 6 bases; bases outside gene matches: 6. The CDR3 loop reads CASSQQGAGEQYF. The CDR3 coding sequence is TGTGCCAGCAGCCAACAGGGGGCCGGCGAGCAGTACTTC.

The sample holds many counts of this clonotype. The rearrangement links TRBV29-1 to TRBJ2-5, with a weak D call TRBD2 (6 bases). The V end was cut by 2 bases, the J end by 5 bases, with 12 bases between. The CDR3 runs to 13 residues. The germline gives CDR1 SQVTM, CDR2 ANQGSEA. CDR3 amino acids: CSVERDWRETQYF. The CDR3 DNA reads TGCAGCGTTGAACGGGACTGGAGGGAGACCCAGTACTTC.

This clonotype came up many times. The chain recombines TRBV7-8 with TRBJ2-7; TRBD2 is a possible D gene (5 bases). The length of the CDR3 is 14 residues. V gave up 1 base and J gave up 5 bases, with 12 bases separating them. The germline V gene has CDR1 SGHVS and CDR2 FQNEAQ. The CDR3 spells CASSLGGISDEQYF. As DNA, the CDR3 is TGTGCCAGCAGCTTAGGAGGGATTAGCGACGAGCAGTACTTC.

This chain connects TRBV19 to TRBJ1-5; the D gene is possibly TRBD1 (6 bases). V was pared by 3 bases and J by 2 bases, with 11 bases between. The CDR3 runs to 15 residues. Germline V gene lookup returns CDR1 LNHDA and CDR2 SQIVND (reference sequence). CDR3 nucleotides: TGTGCCAGTAGTATTACAGGGTTCGGCAATCAGCCCCAGCATTTT. It encodes CASSITGFGNQPQHF.

The gene calls are TRBV4-1 and TRBJ2-5; D perhaps matches TRBD2 (6 bases). This CDR3 is built from 16 residues. Trimming took off 6 bases at V and 0 bases at J, with 17 bases between the two ends. Germline V gene lookup returns CDR1 MGHRA and CDR2 YSYEKL. For the CDR3, the DNA is TGCGCCAGCAGACCATACAACGGGGGATACCAAGAGACCCAGTACTTC. It yields the protein CASRPYNGGYQETQYF.

The chain uses TRBV4-1 and TRBJ1-2, with D possibly matching TRBD1 (5 bases). In germline, CDR1 is MGHRA, CDR2 YSYEKL. This CDR3 contains 15 residues. Trimming removed 3 bases at V and 8 bases at J, with 19 bases between. This CDR3 reads CASSHDIGRGGGYTF. The DNA for the CDR3 is TGCGCCAGCAGCCACGACATCGGGAGGGGCGGAGGCTACACCTTC.

This clonotype was counted a few times. The genes are TRBV7-3 and TRBJ1-2; D possibly corresponds to TRBD1 (6 bases). From germline, CDR1 is SGHTA and CDR2 FQGTGA. The CDR3 extends over 16 amino acids. The V and J ends lost 1 base and 7 bases respectively, with 19 bases between them. The CDR3 bases are TGTGCCAGCAGCTTAATGCCCACAGGGTTGCTCCTTGGCTACACCTTC. Translating it yields CASSLMPTGLLLGYTF.

The chain recombines TRBV5-1 with TRBJ2-5; no reliable D call. The germline V gene has CDR1 SGHRS and CDR2 YFSETQ. The CDR3 length is 14 residues. V lost 1 base and J lost 5, with 12 bases in between. CDR3 protein: CASSLSGLGETQYF. The CDR3 bases are TGCGCCAGCAGCTTGTCGGGTCTTGGGGAGACCCAGTACTTC.

Only a few counts were recorded for this clonotype. This chain connects TRBV4-2 to TRBJ2-3; TRBD2 matches 7 bases. V dropped 0 bases and J dropped 2; count of bases not matched to a gene: 8. Germline lookup yields CDR1 LGHNA and CDR2 YNFKEQ. The CDR3 contains 17 residues. CDR3 sequence reads: CASSQDPPSGLTDTQYF. The CDR3 DNA reads TGTGCCAGCAGCCAAGATCCGCCTAGCGGCCTCACAGATACGCAGTATTTT.

This rearrangement joins TRBV18 to TRBJ2-1; D might be TRBD1 or TRBD2, each matching 5 bases. V was trimmed by 3 bases and J by 10 bases, leaving 10 bases between them. This CDR3 has 12 amino acids. Germline assignment: CDR1 KGHSH and CDR2 LQKENI. The CDR3 reads CASSPGVVEQFF. DNA of the CDR3: TGTGCCAGCTCACCGGGGGTGGTCGAGCAGTTCTTC.

This clonotype came up a few times. This chain connects TRBV4-1 to TRBJ2-7; D ambiguous. The CDR3 has 14 amino acids. V gave up 4 bases and J gave up 2 bases, with 12 bases separating them. Germline-derived CDR1 and CDR2 are MGHRA and YSYEKL. CDR3 residues: CASSLLMGTYEQYF. The CDR3 coding sequence is TGCGCCAGCAGCCTCTTAATGGGGACCTACGAGCAGTACTTC.

In its sample, this clonotype was seen many times. The chain is built from TRBV6-5 and TRBJ2-3; weak D call: TRBD2 (6 bases). Germline V CDR1 and CDR2: MNHEY, SVGAGI. The CDR3 extends over 16 amino acids. V lost 2 bases and J lost 5, with 17 bases in between. The CDR3 DNA sequence: TGTGCCAGCAGTTACCCCCAGCTTGGGGGAGGAGATACGCAGTATTTT. It translates to CASSYPQLGGGDTQYF.

In its sample, this clonotype was seen a few times. At one boundary the junction diverges from the germline segment, which might be a read error. The genes are TRBV5-1 and TRBJ2-6; 7 positions match TRBD1. CDR3 length equals 18 residues. Germline lookup yields CDR1 SGHRS and CDR2 YFSETQ. CDR3: CASSLPTGQISGANVLTF. DNA for the CDR3: TGCGCCAGCAGCCTCCCCACGGGACAGATCTCTGGAGCCAACGTCCTGACTTTC.

This clonotype was detected ten times or more. The V and J genes are TRBV6-2 or TRBV6-3 and TRBJ1-5; D is possibly TRBD1 (5 bases). The CDR3 consists of 17 residues. From germline, CDR1 is MNHEY and CDR2 SVGEGT. The germline V and J ends were trimmed by 0 bases and 0 bases, with 12 bases remaining between them. CDR3 bases: TGTGCCAGCAGTTACTCGAACTGGGGGGATAGCAATCAGCCCCAGCATTTT. Its protein is CASSYSNWGDSNQPQHF.

This rearrangement joins TRBV28 to TRBJ1-5, with 7 bases identical to TRBD1. Germline CDR1 MDHEN, CDR2 SYDVKM. Unmatched junction bases numbered 14, after V lost 11 bases and J lost 1 base. The CDR3 runs to 16 residues. The CDR3 loop reads CAARGGGEVSNQPQHF. CDR3 bases: TGTGCCGCCAGGGGGGGGGGGGAGGTGAGCAATCAGCCCCAGCATTTT.

This clonotype occurred many times. The V and J genes are TRBV2 and TRBJ1-6; D gene uncertain. V dropped 6 bases and J dropped 4 bases, with 16 bases sitting between them. The CDR3 is 16 amino acids. Per the germline V gene, CDR1 is SNHLY and CDR2 is FYNNEI. The CDR3 DNA is TGTGCCAGCAGCAGCAACACCCCGGCATATAATTCACCCCTCCACTTT. Its translation is CASSSNTPAYNSPLHF. The full variable domain, in which reference TRBV2 and TRBJ1-6 provide the parts outside the CDR3, is EPEVTQTPSHQVTQMGQEVILRCVPISNHLYFYWYRQILGQKVEFLVSFYNNEISEKSEIFDDQFSVERPDGSNFTLKIRSTKLEDSAMYFCASSSNTPAYNSPLHFGNGTRLTVT.

The sample holds many counts of this clonotype. This chain uses TRBV2 with TRBJ2-2; D not resolved. The CDR3 runs to 10 residues. Trimming removed 6 bases from V and 7 bases from J, with 3 bases in between. CDR1 SNHLY and CDR2 FYNNEI come from the germline V gene. Here the CDR3 DNA reads TGTGCCAGCAGCCACGGGGAGCTGTTTTTT. Residues: CASSHGELFF.

To note about this clonotype: One base away lies a much larger clone, so this may be a sequencing read error. The V call is TRBV27, the J call TRBJ1-2; maybe TRBD1 (5 bases). This CDR3 is 16 amino acids long. Per the germline V gene, CDR1 is MNHEY and CDR2 is SMNVEV (reference sequence). Trimming removed 3 bases from V and 7 bases from J, with 21 bases in between. The CDR3 coding sequence is TGTGCCAGCAGTTTTGGGCGAAGGGACTCGGCTAGTGGCTACACCTTC. Its translation is CASSFGRRDSASGYTF.